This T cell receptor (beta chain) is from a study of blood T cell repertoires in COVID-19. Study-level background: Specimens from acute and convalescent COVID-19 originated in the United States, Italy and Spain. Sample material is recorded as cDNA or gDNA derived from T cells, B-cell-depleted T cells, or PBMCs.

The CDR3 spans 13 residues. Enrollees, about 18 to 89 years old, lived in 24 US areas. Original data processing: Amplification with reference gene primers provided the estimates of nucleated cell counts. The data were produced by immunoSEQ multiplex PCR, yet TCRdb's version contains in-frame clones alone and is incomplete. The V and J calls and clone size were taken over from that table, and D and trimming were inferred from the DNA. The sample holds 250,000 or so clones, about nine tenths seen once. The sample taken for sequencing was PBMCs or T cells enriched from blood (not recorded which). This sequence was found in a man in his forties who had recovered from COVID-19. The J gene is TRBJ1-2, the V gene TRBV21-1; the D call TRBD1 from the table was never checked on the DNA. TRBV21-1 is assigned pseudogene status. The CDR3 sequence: CASGPLRQGGYTF. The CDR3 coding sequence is TGTGCCAGCGGGCCACTCCGGCAGGGTGGCTACACCTTC.